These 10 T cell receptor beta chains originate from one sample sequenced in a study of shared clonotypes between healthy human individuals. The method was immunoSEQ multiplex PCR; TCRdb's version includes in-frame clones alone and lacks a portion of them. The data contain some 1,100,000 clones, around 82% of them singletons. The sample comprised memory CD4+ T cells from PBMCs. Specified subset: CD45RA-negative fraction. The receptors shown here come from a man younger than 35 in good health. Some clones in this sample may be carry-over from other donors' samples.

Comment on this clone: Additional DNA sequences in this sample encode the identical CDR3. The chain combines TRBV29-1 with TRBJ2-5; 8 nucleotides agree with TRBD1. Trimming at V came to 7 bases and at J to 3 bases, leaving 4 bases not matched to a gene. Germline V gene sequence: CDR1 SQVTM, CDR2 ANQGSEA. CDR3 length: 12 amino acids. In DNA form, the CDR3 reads TGCAGCGCCTACAGGGGGGAAGAGACCCAGTACTTC. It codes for CSAYRGEETQYF.

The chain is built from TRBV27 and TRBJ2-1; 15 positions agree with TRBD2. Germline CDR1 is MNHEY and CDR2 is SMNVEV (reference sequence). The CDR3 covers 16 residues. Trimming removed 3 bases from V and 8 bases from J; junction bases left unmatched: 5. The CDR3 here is CASSFRTSGRVYEQFF. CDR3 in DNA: TGTGCCAGCAGTTTTCGGACTAGCGGGAGGGTGTATGAGCAGTTCTTC.

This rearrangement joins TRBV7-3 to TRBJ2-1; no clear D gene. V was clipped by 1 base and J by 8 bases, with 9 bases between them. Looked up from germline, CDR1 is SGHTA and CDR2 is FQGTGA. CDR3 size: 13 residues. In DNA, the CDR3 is TGTGCCAGCAGCTTAAGGGCGGCGGATGAGCAGTTCTTC. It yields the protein CASSLRAADEQFF.

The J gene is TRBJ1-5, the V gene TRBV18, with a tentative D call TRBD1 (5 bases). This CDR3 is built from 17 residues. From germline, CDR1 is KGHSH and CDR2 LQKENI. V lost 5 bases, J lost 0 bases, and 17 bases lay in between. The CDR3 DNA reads TGTGCCAGCTCAGCAAGGGCGCAGACAGTTAGCAATCAGCCCCAGCATTTT. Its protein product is CASSARAQTVSNQPQHF.

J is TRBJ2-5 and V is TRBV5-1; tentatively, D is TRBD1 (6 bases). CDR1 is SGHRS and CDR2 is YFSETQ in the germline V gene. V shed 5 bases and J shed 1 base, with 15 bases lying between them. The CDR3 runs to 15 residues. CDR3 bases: TGCGCCAGCAGGCCCTTAGGACAGTCCCAAGAGACCCAGTACTTC. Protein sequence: CASRPLGQSQETQYF.

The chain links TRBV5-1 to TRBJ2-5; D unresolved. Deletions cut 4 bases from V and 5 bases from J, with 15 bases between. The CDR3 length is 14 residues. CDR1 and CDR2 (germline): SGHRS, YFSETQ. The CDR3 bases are TGCGCCAGCAGCCCCCTCGGGCAGAAGGAGACCCAGTACTTC. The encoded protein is CASSPLGQKETQYF.

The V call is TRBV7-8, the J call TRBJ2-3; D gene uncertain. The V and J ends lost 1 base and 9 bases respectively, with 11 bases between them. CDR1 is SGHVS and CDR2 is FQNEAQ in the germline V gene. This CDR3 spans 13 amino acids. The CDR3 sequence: CASSLGTDSTQYF. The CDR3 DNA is TGTGCCAGCAGCTTAGGTACTGACTCCACGCAGTATTTT.

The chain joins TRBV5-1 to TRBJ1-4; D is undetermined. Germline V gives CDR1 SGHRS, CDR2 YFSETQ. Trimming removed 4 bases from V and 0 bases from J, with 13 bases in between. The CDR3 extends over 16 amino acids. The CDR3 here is CASSRVSVATNEKLFF. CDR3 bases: TGCGCCAGCAGCAGGGTCTCGGTGGCAACTAATGAAAAACTGTTTTTT.

In nucleotides, the CDR3 is TGTGCCAGCAGCCGGGGGGGAGTGGCCCAGTACTTC. Its translation is CASSRGGVAQYF. The rearrangement uses TRBV6-6 and TRBJ2-5, with 8 bases fitting TRBD2. The CDR3 sequence is 12 residues long. Germline CDR1 reads MNHNY; CDR2 reads SVGAGI (reference sequence). J was trimmed by 9 bases and V by 6 bases; bases with no gene match: 6.

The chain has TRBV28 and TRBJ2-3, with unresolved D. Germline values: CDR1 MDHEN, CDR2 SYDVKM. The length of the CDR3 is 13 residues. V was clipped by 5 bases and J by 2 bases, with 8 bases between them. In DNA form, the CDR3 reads TGTGCCAGCAGTGTGGTTCACACAGATACGCAGTATTTT. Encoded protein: CASSVVHTDTQYF.